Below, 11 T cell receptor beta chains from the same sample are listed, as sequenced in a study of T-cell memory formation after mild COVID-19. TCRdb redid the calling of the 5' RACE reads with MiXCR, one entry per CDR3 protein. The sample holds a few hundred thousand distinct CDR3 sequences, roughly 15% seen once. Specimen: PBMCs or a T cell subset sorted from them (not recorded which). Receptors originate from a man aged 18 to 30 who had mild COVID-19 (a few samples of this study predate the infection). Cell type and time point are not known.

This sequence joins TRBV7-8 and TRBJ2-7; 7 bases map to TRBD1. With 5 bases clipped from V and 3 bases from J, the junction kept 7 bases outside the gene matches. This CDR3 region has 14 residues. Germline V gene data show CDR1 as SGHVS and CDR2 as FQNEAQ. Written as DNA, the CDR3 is TGTGCCAGCAGCCTCGGACAGGCGTACTACGAGCAGTACTTC. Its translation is CASSLGQAYYEQYF.

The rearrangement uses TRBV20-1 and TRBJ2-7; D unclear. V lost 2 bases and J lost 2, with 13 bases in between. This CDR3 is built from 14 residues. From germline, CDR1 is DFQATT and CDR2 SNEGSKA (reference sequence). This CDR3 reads CSARPRTDAYEQYF. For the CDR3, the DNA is TGCAGTGCTAGACCTAGGACGGATGCCTACGAGCAGTACTTC.

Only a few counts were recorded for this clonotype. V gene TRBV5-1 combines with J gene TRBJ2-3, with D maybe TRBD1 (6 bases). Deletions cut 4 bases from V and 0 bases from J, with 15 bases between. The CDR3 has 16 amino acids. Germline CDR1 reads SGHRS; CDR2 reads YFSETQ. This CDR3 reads CASSLPTGWSTDTQYF. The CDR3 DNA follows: TGCGCCAGCAGCCTACCGACAGGCTGGAGCACAGATACGCAGTATTTT.

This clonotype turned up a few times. The CDR3 nucleotides are TGCAGCGTTGAGGGGCCTGGGGCCAACGTCCTGACTTTC. As protein: CSVEGPGANVLTF. This chain joins TRBV29-1 and TRBJ2-6; tentative D call: TRBD1 (5 bases). The CDR3 is made up of 13 amino acids. V shed 3 bases and J shed 2 bases, with 5 bases lying between them. Germline loops: CDR1 SQVTM, CDR2 ANQGSEA. Drawing the rest from reference TRBV29-1 and TRBJ2-6, the complete variable domain is SAVISQKPSRDICQRGTSLTIQCQVDSQVTMMFWYRQQPGQSLTLIATANQGSEATYESGFVIDKFPISRPNLTFSTLTVSNMSPEDSSIYLCSVEGPGANVLTFGAGSRLTVL.

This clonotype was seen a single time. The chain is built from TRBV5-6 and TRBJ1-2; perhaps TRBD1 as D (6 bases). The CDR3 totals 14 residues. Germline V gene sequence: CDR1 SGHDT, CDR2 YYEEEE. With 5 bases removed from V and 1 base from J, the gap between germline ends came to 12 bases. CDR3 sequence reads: CASRVTGHNYGYTF. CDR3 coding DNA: TGTGCCAGCAGAGTGACAGGACATAACTATGGCTACACCTTC.

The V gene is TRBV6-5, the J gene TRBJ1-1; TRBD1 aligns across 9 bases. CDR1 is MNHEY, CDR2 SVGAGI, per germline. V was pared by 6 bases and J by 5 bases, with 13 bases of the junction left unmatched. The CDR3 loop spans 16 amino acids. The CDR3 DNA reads TGTGCCAGCAGCTCCGATTACAGGGGGCGTTGGACTGAAGCTTTCTTT. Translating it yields CASSSDYRGRWTEAFF.

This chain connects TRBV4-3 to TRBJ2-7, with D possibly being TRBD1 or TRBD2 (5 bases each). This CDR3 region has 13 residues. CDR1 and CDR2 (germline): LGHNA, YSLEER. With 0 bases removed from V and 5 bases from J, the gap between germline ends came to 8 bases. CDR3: CASSQEGENEQYV. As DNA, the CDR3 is TGCGCCAGCAGCCAAGAAGGGGAGAACGAGCAGTACGTC.

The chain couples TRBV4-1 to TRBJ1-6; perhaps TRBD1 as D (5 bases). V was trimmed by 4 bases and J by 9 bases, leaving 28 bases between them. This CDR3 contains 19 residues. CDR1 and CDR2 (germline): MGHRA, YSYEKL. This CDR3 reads CASSPRARGDRIYASPLHF. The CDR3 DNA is TGCGCCAGCAGCCCCCGGGCGAGGGGCGACCGCATCTACGCTTCACCCCTCCACTTT.

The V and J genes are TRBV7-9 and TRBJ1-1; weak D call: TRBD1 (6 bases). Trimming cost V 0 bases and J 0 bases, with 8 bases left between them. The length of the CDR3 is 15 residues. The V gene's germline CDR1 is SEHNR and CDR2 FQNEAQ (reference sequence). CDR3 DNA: TGTGCCAGCAGCTTAGCGCAGGGGTTGAACACTGAAGCTTTCTTT. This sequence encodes CASSLAQGLNTEAFF. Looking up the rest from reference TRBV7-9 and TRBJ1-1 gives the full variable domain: DTGVSQNPRHKITKRGQNVTFRCDPISEHNRLYWYRQTLGQGPEFLTYFQNEAQLEKSRLLSDRFSAERPKGSFSTLEIQRTEQGDSAMYLCASSLAQGLNTEAFFGQGTRLTVV.

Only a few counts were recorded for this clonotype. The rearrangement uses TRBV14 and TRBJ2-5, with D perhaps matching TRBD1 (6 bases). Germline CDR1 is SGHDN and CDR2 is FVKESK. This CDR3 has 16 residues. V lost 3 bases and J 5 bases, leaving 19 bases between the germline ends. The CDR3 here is CASSQRNTGLRETQYF. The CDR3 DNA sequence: TGTGCCAGCAGCCAGCGAAATACAGGGTTGAGGGAGACCCAGTACTTC.

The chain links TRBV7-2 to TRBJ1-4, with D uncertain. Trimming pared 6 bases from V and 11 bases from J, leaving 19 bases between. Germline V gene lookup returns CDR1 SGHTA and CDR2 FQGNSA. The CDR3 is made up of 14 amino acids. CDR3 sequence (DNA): TGTGCCAGCAGACCTACCGGGTCCCCCGGGAAACTGTTTTTT. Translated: CASRPTGSPGKLFF.